This T cell receptor (beta chain) is from a study of cytotoxic CD8 clonotypes in ibrutinib-treated CLL. The overall study: Patients: roughly ten relapsed/refractory, fewer than 16 treatment-naive, 17 IGHV unmutated. The study's findings and limits: The public clonotypes identified were infrequent and showed contraction or stability on treatment.

Notes on this clone: Antigen unknown.

Some clones are missing from TCRdb's copy, which holds only in-frame ones; the method was immunoSEQ multiplex PCR. The table has some 140,000 clones, 80% to 95% seen once. This clonotype originated in a human donor with chronic lymphocytic leukemia. The material was PBMCs, obtained after 12 months of ibrutinib treatment.

CDR3: CASSVSVFFSSYEQYF. CDR3 coding DNA: TGTGCCAGCAGTGTAAGCGTTTTCTTCAGCTCCTACGAGCAGTACTTC. The chain carries TRBV27 and TRBJ2-7; D is ambiguous. From germline, CDR1 is MNHEY and CDR2 SMNVEV (reference sequence). V lost 5 bases, J lost 0 bases, and 17 bases lay in between. CDR3 length: 16 residues.